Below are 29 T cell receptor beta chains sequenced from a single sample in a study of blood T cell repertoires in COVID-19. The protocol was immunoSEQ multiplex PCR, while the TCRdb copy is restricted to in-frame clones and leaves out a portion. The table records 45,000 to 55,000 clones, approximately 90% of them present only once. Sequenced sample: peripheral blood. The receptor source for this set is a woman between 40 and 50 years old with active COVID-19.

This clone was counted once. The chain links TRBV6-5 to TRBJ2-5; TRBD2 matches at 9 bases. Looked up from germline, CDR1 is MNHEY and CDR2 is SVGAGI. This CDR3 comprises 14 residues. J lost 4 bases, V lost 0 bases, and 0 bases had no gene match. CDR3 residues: CASSYSTSGETQYF. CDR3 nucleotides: TGTGCCAGCAGTTACTCGACTAGCGGAGAGACCCAGTACTTC.

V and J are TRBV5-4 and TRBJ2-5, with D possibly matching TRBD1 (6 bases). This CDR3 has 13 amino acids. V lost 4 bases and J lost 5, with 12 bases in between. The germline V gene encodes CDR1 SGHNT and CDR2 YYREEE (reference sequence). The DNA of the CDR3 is TGTGCCAGCAGCCTGGACAGCAGGGAGACCCAGTACTTC. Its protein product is CASSLDSRETQYF.

In DNA, the CDR3 is TGTGCCAGCAGTTCCCCCCCGCGGCATAGCAATCAGCCCCAGCATTTT. It encodes CASSSPPRHSNQPQHF. The V call is TRBV6-5, the J call TRBJ1-5; D unresolved. The germline V and J ends were trimmed by 4 bases and 0 bases, with 13 bases remaining between them. Germline CDR1 MNHEY, CDR2 SVGAGI. The length of the CDR3 is 16 residues.

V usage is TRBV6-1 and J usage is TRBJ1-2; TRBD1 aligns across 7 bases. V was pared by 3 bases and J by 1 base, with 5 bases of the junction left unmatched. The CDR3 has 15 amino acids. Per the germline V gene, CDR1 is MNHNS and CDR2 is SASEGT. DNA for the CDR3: TGTGCCAGCAGTGATTGGACAGGAGATAACTATGGCTACACCTTC. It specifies CASSDWTGDNYGYTF.

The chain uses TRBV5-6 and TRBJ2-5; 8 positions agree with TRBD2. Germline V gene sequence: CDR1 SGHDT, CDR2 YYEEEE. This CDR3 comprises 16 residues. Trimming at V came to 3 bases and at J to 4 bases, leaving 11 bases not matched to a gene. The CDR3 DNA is TGTGCCAGCAGCTCCCGCGGGGGGATGGCGGGAGAGACCCAGTACTTC. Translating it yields CASSSRGGMAGETQYF.

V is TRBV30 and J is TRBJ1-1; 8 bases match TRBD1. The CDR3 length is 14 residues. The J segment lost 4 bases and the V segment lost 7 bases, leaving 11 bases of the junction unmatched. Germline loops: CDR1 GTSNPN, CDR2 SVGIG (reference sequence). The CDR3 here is CAYSRTGSLTEAFF. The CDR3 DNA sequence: TGTGCCTACAGCAGGACAGGGTCCCTCACTGAAGCTTTCTTT.

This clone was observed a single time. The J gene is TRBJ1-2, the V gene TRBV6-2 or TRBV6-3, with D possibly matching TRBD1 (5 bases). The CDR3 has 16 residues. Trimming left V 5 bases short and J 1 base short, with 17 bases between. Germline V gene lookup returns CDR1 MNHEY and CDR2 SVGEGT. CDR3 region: CASSTGSQALNYGYTF. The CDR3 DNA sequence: TGTGCCAGCAGTACAGGATCCCAGGCGCTTAACTATGGCTACACCTTC.

The CDR3 sequence: CSVERGGAWTEAFF. The DNA for the CDR3 is TGCAGCGTTGAAAGGGGGGGTGCTTGGACTGAAGCTTTCTTT. V gene TRBV29-1 combines with J gene TRBJ1-1; tentative D call: TRBD1 (6 bases). CDR1 and CDR2 from the germline V gene are SQVTM and ANQGSEA. V gave up 2 bases and J gave up 5 bases, with 15 bases separating them. The length of the CDR3 is 14 residues.

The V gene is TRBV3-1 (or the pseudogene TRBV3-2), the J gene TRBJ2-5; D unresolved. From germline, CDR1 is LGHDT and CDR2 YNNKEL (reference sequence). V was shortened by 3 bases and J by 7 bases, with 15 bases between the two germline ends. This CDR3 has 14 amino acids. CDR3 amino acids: CASSHPPSRGTQYF. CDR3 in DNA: TGTGCCAGCAGCCACCCACCTAGTCGTGGGACCCAGTACTTC.

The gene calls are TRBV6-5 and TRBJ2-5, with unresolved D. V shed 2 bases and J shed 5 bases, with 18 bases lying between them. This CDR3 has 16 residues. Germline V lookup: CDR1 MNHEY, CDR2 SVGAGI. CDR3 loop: CASSYTSAHLRETQYF. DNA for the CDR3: TGTGCCAGCAGTTACACATCAGCTCACTTGCGGGAGACCCAGTACTTC.

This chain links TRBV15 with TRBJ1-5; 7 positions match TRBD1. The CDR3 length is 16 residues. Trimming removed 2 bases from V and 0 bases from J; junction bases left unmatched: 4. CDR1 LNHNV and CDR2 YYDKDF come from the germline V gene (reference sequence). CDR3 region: CATSRPYRGSNQPQHF. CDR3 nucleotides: TGTGCCACCAGCAGACCTTACAGGGGTAGCAATCAGCCCCAGCATTTT.

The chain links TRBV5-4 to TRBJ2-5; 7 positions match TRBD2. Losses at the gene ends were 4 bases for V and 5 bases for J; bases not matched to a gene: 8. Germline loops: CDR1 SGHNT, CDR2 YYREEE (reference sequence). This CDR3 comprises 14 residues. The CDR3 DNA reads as TGTGCCAGCAGCATCGGGGGGTTACGCGAGACCCAGTACTTC. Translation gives CASSIGGLRETQYF.

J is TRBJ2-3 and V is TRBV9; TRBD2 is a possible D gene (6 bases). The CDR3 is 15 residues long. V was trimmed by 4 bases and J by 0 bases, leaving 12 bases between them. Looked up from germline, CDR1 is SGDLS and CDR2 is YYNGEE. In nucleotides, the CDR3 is TGTGCCAGCAGCCCTCAGGGACTGAGCACAGATACGCAGTATTTT. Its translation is CASSPQGLSTDTQYF.

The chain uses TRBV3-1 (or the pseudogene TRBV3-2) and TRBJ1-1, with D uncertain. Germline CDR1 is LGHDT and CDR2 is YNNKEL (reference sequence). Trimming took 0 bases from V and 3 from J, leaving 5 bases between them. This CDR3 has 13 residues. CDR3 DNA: TGTGCCAGCAGCCAAGATCCATACACTGAAGCTTTCTTT. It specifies CASSQDPYTEAFF.

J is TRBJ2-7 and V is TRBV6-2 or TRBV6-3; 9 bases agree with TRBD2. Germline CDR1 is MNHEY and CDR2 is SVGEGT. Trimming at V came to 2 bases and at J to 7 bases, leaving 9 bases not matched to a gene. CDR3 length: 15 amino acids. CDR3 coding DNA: TGTGCCAGCAGTTACACCCCTAGCGGGGAGCGTGAGCAGTACTTC. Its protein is CASSYTPSGEREQYF.

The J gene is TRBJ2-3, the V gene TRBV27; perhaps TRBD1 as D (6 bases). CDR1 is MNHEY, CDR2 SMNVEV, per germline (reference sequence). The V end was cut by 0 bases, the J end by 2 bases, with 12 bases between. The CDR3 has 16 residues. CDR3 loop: CASSLSRTDYTDTQYF. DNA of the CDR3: TGTGCCAGCAGTTTATCGAGGACAGACTACACAGATACGCAGTATTTT.

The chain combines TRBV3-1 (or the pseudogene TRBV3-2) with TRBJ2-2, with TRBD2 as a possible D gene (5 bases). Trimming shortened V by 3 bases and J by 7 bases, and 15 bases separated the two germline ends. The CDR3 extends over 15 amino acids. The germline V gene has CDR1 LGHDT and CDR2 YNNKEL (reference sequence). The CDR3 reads CASSHGSPAGGELFF. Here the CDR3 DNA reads TGTGCCAGCAGCCATGGGTCCCCCGCGGGCGGGGAGCTGTTTTTT.

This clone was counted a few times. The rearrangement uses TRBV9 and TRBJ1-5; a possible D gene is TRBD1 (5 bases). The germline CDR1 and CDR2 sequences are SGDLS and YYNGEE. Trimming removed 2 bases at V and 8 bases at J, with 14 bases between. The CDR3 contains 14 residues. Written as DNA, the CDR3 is TGTGCCAGCAGCGTCGGTGACGGCAGGGAGCCCCAGCATTTT. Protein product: CASSVGDGREPQHF.

Written as DNA, the CDR3 is TGTGCCAGCTCACCACCGGGAGCCGGACAGAATAATCAGCCCCAGCATTTT. Its translation: CASSPPGAGQNNQPQHF. The chain recombines TRBV18 with TRBJ1-5, with D perhaps matching TRBD1 (6 bases). This CDR3 has 17 residues. Trimming pared 0 bases from V and 4 bases from J, leaving 16 bases between. Germline V gene lookup returns CDR1 KGHSH and CDR2 LQKENI.

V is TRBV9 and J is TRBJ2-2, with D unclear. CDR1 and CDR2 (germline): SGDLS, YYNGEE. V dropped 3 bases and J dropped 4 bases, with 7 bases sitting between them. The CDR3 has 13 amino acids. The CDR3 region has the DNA TGTGCCAGCAGCGCCAGGCCCACCGGGGAGCTGTTTTTT. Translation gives CASSARPTGELFF.

CDR3 nucleotides: TGTGCCAGCAGTTACTCAGCGACAAGGGGAGAGACCCAGTACTTC. It encodes CASSYSATRGETQYF. V gene TRBV6-5 combines with J gene TRBJ2-5, with a possible D match to TRBD1 (5 bases). CDR1 MNHEY and CDR2 SVGAGI come from the germline V gene. The CDR3 has 15 residues. V was pared by 0 bases and J by 4 bases, with 12 bases between.

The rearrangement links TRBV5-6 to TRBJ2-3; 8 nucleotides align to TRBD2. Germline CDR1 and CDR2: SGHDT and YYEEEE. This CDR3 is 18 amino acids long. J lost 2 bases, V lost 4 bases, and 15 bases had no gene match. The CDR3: CASSPPRWRGEFTDTQYF. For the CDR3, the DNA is TGTGCCAGCAGCCCCCCCCGGTGGCGGGGGGAGTTCACAGATACGCAGTATTTT.

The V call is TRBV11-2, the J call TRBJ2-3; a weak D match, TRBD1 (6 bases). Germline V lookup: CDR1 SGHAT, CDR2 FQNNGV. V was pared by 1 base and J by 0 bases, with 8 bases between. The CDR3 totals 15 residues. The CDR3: CASSLAGTSTDTQYF. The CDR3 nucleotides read TGTGCCAGCAGCTTAGCGGGGACAAGCACAGATACGCAGTATTTT.

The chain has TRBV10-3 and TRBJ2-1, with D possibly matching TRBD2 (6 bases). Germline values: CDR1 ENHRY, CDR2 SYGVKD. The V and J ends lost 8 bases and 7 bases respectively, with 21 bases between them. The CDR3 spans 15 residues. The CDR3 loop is CAIGGSRTPSNEQFF. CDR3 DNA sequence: TGTGCCATCGGGGGGAGTCGGACTCCATCAAATGAGCAGTTCTTC.

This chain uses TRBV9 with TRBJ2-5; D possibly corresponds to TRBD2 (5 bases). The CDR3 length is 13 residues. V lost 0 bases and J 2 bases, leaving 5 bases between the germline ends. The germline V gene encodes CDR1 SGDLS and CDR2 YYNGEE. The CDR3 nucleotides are TGTGCCAGCAGCGTAGCGGGGCAAGAGACCCAGTACTTC. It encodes CASSVAGQETQYF.

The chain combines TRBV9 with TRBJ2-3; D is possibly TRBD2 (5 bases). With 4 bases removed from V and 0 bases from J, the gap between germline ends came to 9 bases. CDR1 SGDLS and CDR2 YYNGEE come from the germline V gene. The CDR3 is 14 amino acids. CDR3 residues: CASSTRTSTDTQYF. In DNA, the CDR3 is TGTGCCAGCAGCACTCGGACTAGCACAGATACGCAGTATTTT.

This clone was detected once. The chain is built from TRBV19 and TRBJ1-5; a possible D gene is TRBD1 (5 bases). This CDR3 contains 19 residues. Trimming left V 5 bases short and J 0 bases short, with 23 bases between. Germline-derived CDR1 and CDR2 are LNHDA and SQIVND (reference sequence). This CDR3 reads CASSPRVGQNFYSNQPQHF. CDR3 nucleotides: TGTGCCAGTAGTCCCCGGGTGGGGCAGAATTTTTATAGCAATCAGCCCCAGCATTTT.

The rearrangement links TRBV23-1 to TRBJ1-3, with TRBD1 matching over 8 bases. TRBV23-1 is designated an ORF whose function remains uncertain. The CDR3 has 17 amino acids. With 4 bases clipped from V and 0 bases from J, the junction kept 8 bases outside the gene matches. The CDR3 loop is CASSLPGQVGSGNTIYF. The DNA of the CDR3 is TGCGCCAGCAGTCTTCCGGGACAGGTGGGCTCTGGAAACACCATATATTTT.

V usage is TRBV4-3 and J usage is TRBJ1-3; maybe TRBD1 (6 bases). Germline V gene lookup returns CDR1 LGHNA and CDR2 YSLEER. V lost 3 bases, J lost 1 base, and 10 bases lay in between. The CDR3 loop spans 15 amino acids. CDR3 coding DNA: TGCGCCAGCAGCCAGACTACAGGGTCTGGAAACACCATATATTTT. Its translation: CASSQTTGSGNTIYF.